This T cell receptor (beta chain) was obtained from a study of blood T cells in healthy people across ages (dated by TCRdb to 2013 to 2016). As for the study more broadly: In model experiments, template switching captured roughly one uniquely barcoded TCR beta cDNA molecule for every two T cells. Using deep sequencing normalized with unique cDNA molecular identifiers, the study measured how TCR beta repertoire diversity changes with age. Donors were grouped into four age groups: young (average approximately 15 years), middle-aged (about 38), aged (around 60) and long-lived (around 80). To avoid experimental bias, donors of different ages were randomly spread across the sequencing lanes. For two donors (one aged 18 to 30 and one aged 80 or older), the study analyzed two additional independent replicas of 1 million unique cDNA reads from the same blood draw. The research as a whole found: There was a strong correlation between observed TCR beta diversity and the percentage of naive T cells measured by flow cytometry. Observed TCR beta diversity per million T cells fell roughly linearly with age, and a significant reduction was already apparent by age about 38. Because profiling used bulk unsorted PBMCs, naive and antigen-experienced compartments could not be compared conclusively. Compared with the aged group, more naive CD4+ T cells, fewer expanded clones and increased TCR diversity were shown by the long-lived group, suggesting age selection. Estimates of total diversity from one million sequenced T cells were regarded as lower bounds and underestimates. Because the CMV infection status of the donors was unknown, age-related changes in expanded clonotypes may potentially have been confounded.

Library preparation used 5' RACE. Data came from an Illumina HiSeq 2500. A second roughly 7 to 11 cycle PCR used a sample-barcoded 5' primer and a J-beta primer mix. A template-switch 5' adaptor carrying 12 random nucleotides introduced a unique molecular identifier onto each TCR beta cDNA molecule. Each sample yielded at least 2.5 million CDR3-containing paired-end reads. First-strand cDNA was synthesized from all RNA with the Mint cDNA synthesis kit, primed by a TRBC-specific oligonucleotide. All cDNA was treated with uracil-DNA glycosylase and then went through a first 18-cycle PCR with the universal primers M1SS and BC2_uni_R. The published analysis was carried out like this. Each sample was normalized by randomly selecting 1 million high-quality reads, each carrying a distinct molecular identifier. Reads sharing molecular identifiers were discarded rather than binned into consensus sequences. MiTCR, run with a Q25 quality threshold and the strictest error-elimination algorithm, handled CDR3 identification, clonotype clustering and error correction. A nonparametric unseen species model using Euler transformation provided a lower-bound estimate of total TCR beta diversity. Using fastp trimming at Q25 and MiXCR clonotype assembly, TCRdb reanalyzed the public sequencing data and kept in-frame beta chains. Every distinct CDR3 protein forms one entry, paired with its most common genes and DNA. Here the V and J calls rest on TCRdb's processing, not on the authors' analysis. The sample contains 780,000 or so distinct CDR3 sequences, about 55% of them found a single time. 41% of the sample comes from the top ten.

Systemically healthy Caucasian individuals from Russia, some 38 in total and aged roughly 6 to 95 years, were included as donors. Ten milliliters of peripheral blood were drawn from each donor into EDTA-treated Vacutainer tubes. Ficoll-Paque density-gradient centrifugation was used to isolate PBMCs, with at least 7 million obtained per sample. Total RNA, at least 6 micrograms per sample, was extracted from PBMCs with Trizol reagent. The percentages of naive CD45RAhigh/CD27high T cells were determined by flow cytometry on a PBMC aliquot from every donor. A remark on this clonotype: Its specific antigen is unknown. No clone much larger than this one lies a single base away; base qualities are absent.

What was sequenced was blood. The receptor's source is a man at least 80 years old in good health.

The sequenced DNA is TGTGCCAGCAGCTTAGTACGGTCGACTAGCGGGAGGGTCTACAATGAGCAGTTCTTC. Translated, it reads CASSLVRSTSGRVYNEQFF. The V and J genes are TRBV7-2 and TRBJ2-1, with 14 bases matching TRBD2. The CDR3, cysteine through phenylalanine, is 19 amino acids long. CDR3 DNA only is kept here, 57 bases in frame from base 1. CDR1 and CDR2 are drawn from the germline V gene: SGHTA, FQGNSA. At the junction V is shortened by 1 base and J by 3 bases; bases outside the gene matches: 8. With all but the CDR3 taken from the reference TRBV7-2 and TRBJ2-1 genes, the full variable domain is: GAGVSQSPSNKVTEKGKDVELRCDPISGHTALYWYRQSLGQGLEFLIYFQGNSAPDKSGLPSDRFSAERTGGSVSTLTIQRTQQEDSAVYLCASSLVRSTSGRVYNEQFFGPGTRLTVL.